This T cell receptor (beta chain) was recorded in a study of T cell changes during pregnancy in multiple sclerosis. CDR3 size: 15 residues. CDR1 is SEHNR and CDR2 is FQNEAQ in the germline V gene (reference sequence). The junction had 6 bases not matched to a gene; V was cut back by 4 bases and J by 3 bases. This clone was seen once. The table came from immunoSEQ multiplex PCR; TCRdb's copy has only in-frame clones and leaves some out. The table includes about 40,000 clones, over 75% detected once. The genes are TRBV7-9 and TRBJ2-1; TRBD2 matches at 7 bases. This sequence was found in a female donor with multiple sclerosis, enrolled in a pregnancy study. This specimen was CD4+ T cells from peripheral blood mononuclear cells, taken in the third trimester of pregnancy. This CDR3 reads CASSWVRGGYNEQFF. The CDR3 DNA sequence: TGTGCCAGCAGCTGGGTTCGCGGGGGCTACAATGAGCAGTTCTTC.